This T cell receptor beta chain was retrieved from a study of HIV-infected patients and healthy controls. General study points: Apparent post-therapy Gini recovery among HIV-infected patients was not reproduced with size-matched repertoires.

This clonotype appeared a few times. Its antigen is as yet unknown. No cell fractionation was done, so the repertoire covers all unsorted peripheral blood T cells. The RNA source was a roughly 2.5 ml peripheral blood draw. This CDR3 contains 16 residues. Germline-derived CDR1 and CDR2 are SGHDN and FVKESK. The V end was cut by 1 base, the J end by 1 base, with 11 bases between. cDNA was made from roughly 500 ng RNA using alpha and beta constant primers. Using multiplexing indices, alpha and beta chain libraries were generated apart by chain-specific third strand synthesis. TCRdb used MiXCR to reprocess the 5' RACE reads, holding one entry per CDR3 protein. The profile shows under 20,000 distinct CDR3 sequences, 5% to 6.5% of them singletons.

Sample: blood. The V call is TRBV14, the J call TRBJ2-4; no definite D call. The TCR originated in an adult in good health. The CDR3 reads CASSQVIGEAKNIQYF. The CDR3 bases are TGTGCCAGCAGCCAAGTGATCGGAGAGGCCAAAAACATTCAGTACTTC.